A selection of T cell receptor beta chains follows, all from one sample in a study of tumor-infiltrating lymphocytes in primary liver carcinoma. Each CDR3 protein is one row after TCRdb ran MiXCR on the multiplex PCR reads. The sample shows 330,000 or so distinct CDR3 sequences, approximately 65% of them seen only once. Sequenced sample: peripheral blood. These receptors originate from a middle-aged man with primary liver carcinoma and hepatitis B virus infection. Both conserved end residues are part of each CDR3. D genes are given only for firm matches. The listing skips clone size in some rows; elsewhere it reads once, few, many or a size class.

J gene,V gene,D gene,clone size,CDR3 DNA,CDR3 protein
TRBJ2-7,TRBV6-5,TRBD2,.,TGTGCCAGCAGGTTGACTAGCGGGGCGGGGGCCTACGAGCAGTACTTC,CASRLTSGAGAYEQYF
TRBJ2-1,TRBV11-2,.,.,TGTGACAGCAGCTCCCTAGCTGGATCATCCTACAATGAGCAGTTCTTC,CDSSSLAGSSYNEQFF
TRBJ2-3,TRBV11-3,.,.,TGTGCCAGCAGCTTAGAGGGATCTGTCTGGGATACGCACTATTTT,CASSLEGSVWDTHYF
TRBJ2-3,TRBV11-3,.,.,TGTGCCAGCAGCTCCGGGGACGTATTAAGCACAAGTAGGCAGTATTTT,CASSSGDVLSTSRQYF
TRBJ2-3,TRBV5-4,TRBD2,.,TGTACCGGCAGCGGAGGGACTAGCGGAAGCACAGATACGCAGTATTTT,CTGSGGTSGSTDTQYF
TRBJ2-1,TRBV14,.,.,TGTGCCAGCAGCCAAGATCCTTGGTCCGACTCCTACAATGAGCAGTTCTTC,CASSQDPWSDSYNEQFF
TRBJ2-7,TRBV12-3/TRBV12-4,.,many,TGTGCCAGCAGTTTAGCCGGCCCCTACTCCTACGAGCAGTACTTC,CASSLAGPYSYEQYF
TRBJ2-3,TRBV11-2,.,.,TGTGCCAGCCAACAAGGGAATGCGCAGTATTTT,CASQQGNAQYF
TRBJ2-1,TRBV12-3/TRBV12-4,TRBD2,many,TGTGCCAGCAGTTTTCTTAGCGGGAGGGTAGCCAATGAGCAGTTCTTC,CASSFLSGRVANEQFF
TRBJ2-2,TRBV5-1,.,.,TGCGCCAGCAGCTTGACGACGGGCCCCGGGGAGCTGTTTTTT,CASSLTTGPGELFF
TRBJ1-6,TRBV25-1,.,.,TGTGCTAGCAGCCGGGACGGTGATAATTTACCCCTCCACTTT,CASSRDGDNLPLHF
TRBJ2-1,TRBV11-2,.,few,TGTGCCAGCAGCCAGACAGGACCCTCCTACAACGAGCAGTTCTTC,CASSQTGPSYNEQFF
TRBJ1-6,TRBV19,TRBD1,once,TGTGCCAGTGGGGACAGGTTCGATTCACCCCTCCACTTT,CASGDRFDSPLHF
TRBJ1-1,TRBV28,.,.,TGTGCCAGCAGCTTACAGATCGCTGAAGCTTTCTTT,CASSLQIAEAFF
TRBJ2-3,TRBV5-1,TRBD1,.,TGCGCCAGCAGCTACGACAGGGGGCGGACAGATACGCAGTATTTT,CASSYDRGRTDTQYF
TRBJ2-2,TRBV7-8,.,few,TGTGCCAGCAGTCCCAGCCCCCAGGGCACCGGGGAGCTGTTTTTT,CASSPSPQGTGELFF
TRBJ1-5,TRBV12-3/TRBV12-4,.,.,TGTGCCAGCAGTTCCTTAAGGGGGGGTAACAACCAGCCCCAGCATTTT,CASSSLRGGNNQPQHF
TRBJ2-1,TRBV11-2,.,.,TGTGCCAGCGGCTTATCAGCATCCTACAATGAGCAATTCTTC,CASGLSASYNEQFF
TRBJ2-2,TRBV28,.,once,TGTGCCAGCACCAAATTCTGGGACTTTATGACCGGGAAGCTGTTTTTT,CASTKFWDFMTGKLFF
TRBJ1-5,TRBV6-1,.,many,TGTGCCAGCAGTGATAGGGTGTCCAATCAGCCCCAGCATTTT,CASSDRVSNQPQHF
TRBJ2-2,TRBV11-1,TRBD2,medium-sized,TGTGCCAGCCGGCGGGGGGCAGTCACCGGGGAGCTGTTTTTT,CASRRGAVTGELFF
TRBJ1-3,TRBV12-3/TRBV12-4,.,.,TGTGCCAGCTTTGACGGCTCTGGAAACACCATATATTTT,CASFDGSGNTIYF
TRBJ2-1,TRBV24-1,.,.,TGTGCCACCAGTGATTTGGGCAGGGAGAAGTCGGAGCAGTTCTTC,CATSDLGREKSEQFF
TRBJ2-2,TRBV12-3/TRBV12-4,.,many,TGTGCCAGCAGTCCCGGTCCGACCGGGGAGCTGTTTTTT,CASSPGPTGELFF
TRBJ1-5,TRBV5-5,.,once,TGTGCCAACAGTCGGACGGTTAGCAATCAGCCCCAGCATTTT,CANSRTVSNQPQHF
TRBJ2-1,TRBV5-4,.,.,TGTGCCAGCAGCCAGGACACTCACAATGAGCAGTTCTTC,CASSQDTHNEQFF
TRBJ2-1,TRBV6-5,TRBD1,many,TGTGCCAGCAGTTACGGGGCAAGGACAGGGAAGTTCTTC,CASSYGARTGKFF
TRBJ2-2,TRBV10-3,TRBD2,.,TGTGCCATCGGGGGGGTCTCGAATACCGGGGAGCTGTTTTTT,CAIGGVSNTGELFF
TRBJ2-7,TRBV5-1,.,few,TGCGCCAGCAGCTTGGGTGCCAGGGGGGTCAACGAGCAGTACTTC,CASSLGARGVNEQYF
TRBJ2-2,TRBV5-1,TRBD1,few,TGCGCCAGCAGCTTACACGTACGACAGGGGGTGAACACCGGGGAGCTGTTTTTT,CASSLHVRQGVNTGELFF
TRBJ2-5,TRBV11-2,TRBD2,.,TGTGCCAGCAGAAGTAGCGGGAGGCAGGCCCAGTACTTC,CASRSSGRQAQYF
TRBJ2-3,TRBV11-2,.,.,TGTGCCAGCAGCTTAAGGCGGCGCCCGGGCACGCAGTATTTT,CASSLRRRPGTQYF
TRBJ2-2,TRBV7-9,.,many,TGTGCCAGCAGCTCGAGGACACAGGGTATCGGGGAGCTGTTTTTT,CASSSRTQGIGELFF
TRBJ2-3,TRBV10-3,.,.,TGTCCCATCAGTAGGGATGAAGTCACATATACGCAGTATTTT,CPISRDEVTYTQYF
TRBJ2-1,TRBV11-2,TRBD2,.,TGTACCAGCAGCTTTCGACTAGCCAATGAGCAGTTCTTC,CTSSFRLANEQFF
TRBJ1-1,TRBV11-1,.,.,TGTGCCGGCAGCTCGATAGGTCAGGGCGCTGAAGCTTTCTTT,CAGSSIGQGAEAFF
TRBJ2-2,TRBV19,TRBD2,.,TGTGTCAGTAACACGGGAGGGAACACCGGGGAGCTGTTTTTT,CVSNTGGNTGELFF
TRBJ2-5,TRBV5-6,.,.,TGTGCCAGCAGCTTGACAGGGCCAGAGACCCAGTACTTC,CASSLTGPETQYF
TRBJ2-7,TRBV6-2/TRBV6-3,TRBD1,.,TGTGCCAGTCCTTCCCCGCGGACAGGGACCAACGAGCAGTATTTC,CASPSPRTGTNEQYF
TRBJ2-5,TRBV30,TRBD1,.,TGTGCCTGGAGTGTACAGGGGGATGGGACCCAGTGCTTC,CAWSVQGDGTQCF
TRBJ2-3,TRBV10-3,TRBD2,few,TGTGCCATCAGTGAGTCGCTCGGGGGGTATAGCACAGATACGCAGTATTTT,CAISESLGGYSTDTQYF
TRBJ1-4,TRBV28,.,.,TGTGCCAGCACCCCCTCGGGACTCCGGGATGAAAAACTGTTTTTT,CASTPSGLRDEKLFF
TRBJ2-1,TRBV10-1,.,.,TGCGCCAGCAGTGGCGGCGGGACTTTAGGTGAGCTGTTCTTC,CASSGGGTLGELFF
TRBJ2-5,TRBV6-1,TRBD1,many,TGTGCCAGCAGTGCCTCGACAGGGGGAGGACAAGAGACCCAGTACTTC,CASSASTGGGQETQYF
TRBJ2-5,TRBV19,.,few,TGTGCCAGTAGTATGTCGGCTAGCACGGAGACCCAGTACTTC,CASSMSASTETQYF
TRBJ1-1,TRBV4-2,.,.,TGTGTCACCAGCCAGGCCCGGGGGGGAGGGACTGAAGCTTTCTTT,CVTSQARGGGTEAFF